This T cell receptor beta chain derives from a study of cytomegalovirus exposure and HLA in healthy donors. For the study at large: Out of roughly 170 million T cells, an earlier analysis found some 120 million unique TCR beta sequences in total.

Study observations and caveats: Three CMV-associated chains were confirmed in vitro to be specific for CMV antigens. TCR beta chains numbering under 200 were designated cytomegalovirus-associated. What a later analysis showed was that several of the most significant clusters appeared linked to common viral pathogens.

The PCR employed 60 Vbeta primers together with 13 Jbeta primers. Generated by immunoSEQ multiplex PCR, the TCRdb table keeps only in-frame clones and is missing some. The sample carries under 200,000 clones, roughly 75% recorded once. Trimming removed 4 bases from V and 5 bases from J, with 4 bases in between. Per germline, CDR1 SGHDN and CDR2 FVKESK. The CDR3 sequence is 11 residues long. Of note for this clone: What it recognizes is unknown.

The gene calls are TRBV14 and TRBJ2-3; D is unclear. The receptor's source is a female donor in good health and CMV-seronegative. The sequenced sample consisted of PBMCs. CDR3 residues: CASSRLDTQYF. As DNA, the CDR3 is TGTGCCAGCAGCCGACTAGATACGCAGTATTTT.